This T cell receptor beta chain stems from a study of cytomegalovirus exposure and HLA in healthy donors. Study details: Out of 150 million to 200 million T cells, an earlier analysis found about 120 million unique TCR beta sequences in total.

Worth noting for this clone: Antigen: not known.

Researchers ran the PCR with 60 Vbeta and 13 Jbeta primers. Assay used: immunoSEQ multiplex PCR; TCRdb lists only in-frame clones, some missing. The sample lists approximately 120,000 clones, 81% occurring once. Germline V gene data show CDR1 as DFQATT and CDR2 as SNEGSKA (reference sequence). The CDR3 contains 10 residues. V was pared by 5 bases and J by 10 bases, with 11 bases between. Findings and limits, study-wide: Equally common other TCR beta chains were less clonally expanded than HLA-associated ones, a later analysis found.

Likely unrecorded immune exposures existed in these nominally healthy donors. The sequencing sample was made of PBMCs. The genes are TRBV20-1 and TRBJ1-1, with TRBD1 as a possible D gene (5 bases). This TCR came from a woman aged 25 to 39 in good health and CMV-seronegative. The CDR3 bases are TGCAGTGCTGGGGAGGGGTCAGCTTTCTTT. Encoded protein: CSAGEGSAFF.